The following is a T cell receptor beta chain sequence with its context. Study processing details: Amplification from reference gene primers served as the basis for estimated nucleated cell counts. TCRdb's copy holds only in-frame clones and misses some; the assay was immunoSEQ multiplex PCR. V and J calls and clone size come straight from that table; D and trimming were deduced from the DNA. The sample yields 310,000 or so clones, roughly 86% seen once. This CDR3 is built from 15 residues. Germline V gene sequence: CDR1 MNHNY, CDR2 SVGAGI (reference sequence). V lost 2 bases, J lost 5 bases, and 5 bases stayed unmatched. The source of the sample is a study of blood T cell repertoires in COVID-19. Study background: Samples representing acute and convalescent COVID-19 were sourced from the United States, Italy and Spain. Sample material is recorded as cDNA or gDNA derived from T cells, B-cell-depleted T cells, or PBMCs.

J is TRBJ1-4 and V is TRBV6-6; TRBD1 agrees at 7 bases. Sequences were obtained from peripheral blood. The clonotype originates from a woman under 40 who had recovered from COVID-19. The CDR3: CASSYGQARNEKLFF. The CDR3 DNA is TGTGCCAGCAGTTACGGACAGGCTCGCAATGAAAAACTGTTTTTT.